A single sample is the source of the 13 T cell receptor beta chains below, sequenced in a study of a mutant IDH1 vaccine in newly diagnosed glioma. Only in-frame clones appear in the TCRdb table, and some are missing; sequencing was by immunoSEQ multiplex PCR. This sample has roughly 32,000 clones, with roughly 89% found just once. Antigens of these TCRs are unknown. The sample's time point: week 47, end of study. Topical imiquimod was applied with each vaccine dose, which held 300 ug of mutant IDH1 20-mer peptide. Sample: PBMCs, taken from a glioma patient whose treatment included an IDH1 peptide vaccine. These receptor sequences come from a man aged 40-50 years with glioma.

The CDR3 is CASSEDSREQYV. The DNA for the CDR3 is TGTGCCAGCAGTGAGGACAGCCGCGAGCAGTACGTC. The chain uses TRBV28 and TRBJ2-7; D is perhaps TRBD1 (6 bases). V dropped 5 bases and J dropped 6 bases, with 11 bases sitting between them. This CDR3 is 12 amino acids long. Germline CDR1 reads MDHEN; CDR2 reads SYDVKM.

The chain uses TRBV5-1 and TRBJ2-1, with D perhaps TRBD1 (5 bases). This CDR3 comprises 15 residues. CDR1 is SGHRS, CDR2 YFSETQ, per germline. Between the trimmed V and J ends, which lost 1 base and 5 bases, there was a span of 13 bases. This CDR3 is CASSLLSGIHNEQFF. The DNA of the CDR3 is TGCGCCAGCAGCTTGTTGTCAGGGATCCACAATGAGCAGTTCTTC. The whole variable domain, remainder taken from reference TRBV5-1 and TRBJ2-1, is KAGVTQTPRYLIKTRGQQVTLSCSPISGHRSVSWYQQTPGQGLQFLFEYFSETQRNKGNFPGRFSGRQFSNSRSEMNVSTLELGDSALYLCASSLLSGIHNEQFFGPGTRLTVL.

V and J are TRBV28 and TRBJ2-3; weak D call: TRBD2 (6 bases). V shed 11 bases and J shed 6 bases, with 21 bases lying between them. CDR3 length: 14 residues. Germline-derived CDR1 and CDR2 are MDHEN and SYDVKM. CDR3 amino acids: CAHRGQGLGDTQYF. As DNA, the CDR3 is TGTGCCCATCGTGGGCAGGGACTCGGGGATACGCAGTATTTT.

This clone was found a few times. The chain has TRBV6-1 and TRBJ1-1; unclear D gene. The CDR3 totals 11 residues. The germline gives CDR1 MNHNS, CDR2 SASEGT. Here the CDR3 reads CAVMAATEAFF. The CDR3 DNA sequence: TGTGCTGTGATGGCGGCCACTGAAGCTTTCTTT.

V usage is TRBV4-2 and J usage is TRBJ2-3, with D possibly TRBD2 on 5 matching bases. CDR1 LGHNA and CDR2 YNFKEQ come from the germline V gene. Deletions cut 6 bases from V and 2 bases from J, with 9 bases between. This CDR3 region has 13 residues. DNA for the CDR3: TGTGCCAGCAGTCCCCGGGACACAGATACGCAGTATTTT. The encoded protein is CASSPRDTDTQYF.

V usage is TRBV18 and J usage is TRBJ1-2, with 7 positions matching TRBD1. The CDR3 covers 14 residues. The trim removed 0 bases at V and 7 bases at J, leaving 5 bases unmatched. Germline CDR1 is KGHSH and CDR2 is LQKENI. CDR3 DNA: TGTGCCAGCTCACCACCAGGGGGCGCGTTTGGCTACACCTTC. It codes for CASSPPGGAFGYTF.

J is TRBJ1-3 and V is TRBV19, with D maybe TRBD1 (5 bases). Germline assignment: CDR1 LNHDA and CDR2 SQIVND (reference sequence). This CDR3 is built from 15 residues. Between the trimmed V and J ends, which lost 7 bases and 0 bases, there was a span of 13 bases. The CDR3 here is CASTLGRSSGNTIYF. The CDR3 DNA reads as TGTGCCAGTACCTTGGGACGTAGCTCTGGAAACACCATATATTTT. Full variable domain (rest looked up from reference TRBV19 and TRBJ1-3): DGGITQSPKYLFRKEGQNVTLSCEQNLNHDAMYWYRQDPGQGLRLIYYSQIVNDFQKGDIAEGYSVSREKKESFPLTVTSAQKNPTAFYLCASTLGRSSGNTIYFGEGSWLTVV.

The J gene is TRBJ2-7, the V gene TRBV6-5; 10 positions match TRBD1. The V gene's germline CDR1 is MNHEY and CDR2 SVGAGI. This CDR3 contains 14 residues. Trimming removed 7 bases from V and 0 bases from J; junction bases left unmatched: 3. CDR3 nucleotide sequence: TGTGCCAGCATGAGGGACAGGGGCTCCTACGAGCAGTACGTC. Translation: CASMRDRGSYEQYV.

The V gene is TRBV4-1, the J gene TRBJ2-5; no firm D call. Deletions cut 0 bases from V and 1 base from J, with 12 bases between. CDR3 length: 16 residues. Germline loops: CDR1 MGHRA, CDR2 YSYEKL. For the CDR3, the DNA is TGCGCCAGCAGCCAAGAACCCCGACGGACCCAAGAGACCCAGTACTTC. It encodes CASSQEPRRTQETQYF.

V gene TRBV25-1 combines with J gene TRBJ2-3, with a possible D match to TRBD2 (5 bases). Germline loops: CDR1 MGHDK, CDR2 SYGVNS. The CDR3 extends over 16 amino acids. The V and J ends lost 4 bases and 8 bases respectively, with 22 bases between them. The CDR3 DNA is TGTGCCAGCAGTGGCCTAGACGAAAGACTACGGGGTACGCAGTATTTT. Residues: CASSGLDERLRGTQYF.

As for this clone: Mismatch with germline at one junction end may stem from a read error. The gene calls are TRBV5-4 and TRBJ1-1; D unresolved. The germline V gene has CDR1 SGHNT and CDR2 YYREEE (reference sequence). The CDR3 consists of 13 residues. CDR3 sequence (DNA): TGTGCCAGCAGTTTGGACGCCAACACTGAAGCTTTCTTT. Translating it yields CASSLDANTEAFF.

CDR3 DNA sequence: TGCGCCAGCAGCGGGATAGGCGGGGGGAACACCGGGGAGCTGTTTTTT. Protein: CASSGIGGGNTGELFF. The J gene is TRBJ2-2, the V gene TRBV4-3; 7 bases map to TRBD2. This CDR3 has 16 amino acids. CDR1 is LGHNA, CDR2 YSLEER, per germline. The ends lost 5 bases at V and 1 base at J; junction bases unmatched: 7.

This clone appeared a few times. The chain is built from TRBV29-1 and TRBJ2-3; D is uncertain. Trimming removed 5 bases at V and 2 bases at J, with 11 bases between. CDR3 length: 13 amino acids. Germline loops: CDR1 SQVTM, CDR2 ANQGSEA. In DNA form, the CDR3 reads TGCAGCGTTTCGACTTATTCCACAGATACGCAGTATTTT. Translation gives CSVSTYSTDTQYF.